Shown below are 20 T cell receptor beta chains from a single sample sequenced in a study of T cells in Graves' hyperthyroidism and ophthalmopathy. The source material, RNA transcripts, was used to amplify TCR beta CDR3 regions. When the TCR CDR3 underwent first-round RT-PCR, the HTBI primer set was used. TCRdb processed the multiplex PCR reads anew with MiXCR; each CDR3 protein has one entry. The data contain 600,000 to 700,000 distinct CDR3 sequences, approximately 42% of them singletons. The specimen sequenced was peripheral blood or thyroid tissue (not recorded which). The receptors stem from an adult man with Graves' disease, either hyperthyroidism or ophthalmopathy (not recorded which).

V and J are TRBV12-3 or TRBV12-4 and TRBJ1-1; D is perhaps TRBD1 (5 bases). The CDR3 extends over 15 amino acids. V lost 6 bases to trimming and J lost 1 base, with 15 bases between them. In nucleotides, the CDR3 is TGTGCCAGCAGGTGGGGCTGGGCGACGAACACTGAAGCTTTCTTT. Amino acids: CASRWGWATNTEAFF.

This clonotype occurred a few times. At one boundary the junction diverges from the germline segment, which might be a read error. This chain uses TRBV10-3 with TRBJ2-7; D might be TRBD1 (6 bases). The CDR3 runs 13 residues. Germline CDR1 and CDR2: ENHRY and SYGVKD. The CDR3 DNA is TGTGCCAGCAGTGATCGCAGGGGCTACGAGCAGTACTTC. It specifies CASSDRRGYEQYF.

The genes are TRBV20-1 and TRBJ1-6; TRBD1 is a possible D gene (5 bases). V shed 1 base and J shed 0 bases, with 7 bases lying between them. The CDR3 has 15 amino acids. The germline gives CDR1 DFQATT, CDR2 SNEGSKA (reference sequence). The CDR3 bases are TGCAGTGCTAGAGTCGGGACCTCCTATAATTCACCCCTCCACTTT. It codes for CSARVGTSYNSPLHF.

To note about this clonotype: Germline is not matched at one junction end, which may reflect a read error. The CDR3 loop reads CTSSGYTYYGYTF. The DNA of the CDR3 is TGTACCAGCAGTGGATACACATATTATGGCTACACCTTC. The V and J genes are TRBV25-1 and TRBJ1-2; D gene uncertain. CDR1 MGHDK and CDR2 SYGVNS come from the germline V gene. This CDR3 contains 13 residues.

This clonotype was recorded once. The rearrangement uses TRBV15 and TRBJ2-2, with TRBD1 identical over 9 bases. CDR1 and CDR2 from the germline V gene are LNHNV and YYDKDF (reference sequence). This CDR3 spans 11 amino acids. The ends lost 3 bases at V and 13 bases at J; junction bases unmatched: 0. CDR3 in amino acids: CATSRDRGLFF. In DNA form, the CDR3 reads TGTGCCACCAGCAGGGACAGGGGGCTGTTTTTT.

The rearrangement links TRBV7-3 to TRBJ2-7; D is possibly TRBD1 or TRBD2 (5 bases each). V lost 4 bases and J lost 7, with 20 bases in between. The CDR3 is 15 amino acids. Germline CDR1 reads SGHTA; CDR2 reads FQGTGA. The DNA for the CDR3 is TGTGCCAGCAGCTCAGCGGCAGGGTTATCCAATGAGCAGTACTTC. It specifies CASSSAAGLSNEQYF.

On this clonotype itself: One end of the junction does not line up with germline, which may come from a read error. The rearrangement links TRBV25-1 to TRBJ2-2; possibly TRBD1 for D (6 bases). The germline gives CDR1 MGHDK, CDR2 SYGVNS. CDR3 length: 17 residues. This CDR3 is CASSSGSGAANTGELFF. The CDR3 bases are TGCGCCAGCAGCTCTGGGTCAGGGGCGGCGAACACCGGGGAGCTGTTTTTT.

V usage is TRBV5-1 and J usage is TRBJ1-1; 9 bases agree with TRBD1. The V and J ends lost 0 bases and 0 bases, in that order; junction bases with no gene match: 9. This CDR3 is built from 18 residues. Germline V gene lookup returns CDR1 SGHRS and CDR2 YFSETQ. CDR3: CASSLAGTGPIMNTEAFF. For the CDR3, the DNA is TGCGCCAGCAGCTTGGCGGGGACAGGGCCTATCATGAACACTGAAGCTTTCTTT.

Concerning this clonotype itself: The junction departs from germline at one end; a sequencing error may be responsible. The genes are TRBV2 and TRBJ2-5, with 11 bases aligning to TRBD2. The germline V gene encodes CDR1 SNHLY and CDR2 FYNNEI. CDR3 length equals 15 residues. The CDR3 loop is CATSVLAGGQETQYF. In DNA, the CDR3 is TGTGCCACCAGTGTTCTAGCGGGGGGACAAGAGACCCAGTACTTC.

This chain joins TRBV12-3 or TRBV12-4 and TRBJ2-5; D is undetermined. The CDR3 contains 14 residues. Trimming pared 0 bases from V and 5 bases from J, leaving 10 bases between. DNA for the CDR3: TGTGCCAGCAGTTTAGCCAGGAGTCGGGAGACCCAGTACTTC. Translated, it gives CASSLARSRETQYF.

This clonotype was found many times. The J gene is TRBJ1-2, the V gene TRBV7-2; D might be TRBD1 (6 bases). This CDR3 spans 14 amino acids. The germline gives CDR1 SGHTA, CDR2 FQGNSA. Deletions cut 5 bases from V and 0 bases from J, with 10 bases between. Here the CDR3 reads CASSTDRSNYGYTF. The CDR3 DNA reads TGTGCCAGCAGCACAGACAGGTCTAACTATGGCTACACCTTC.

The rearrangement links TRBV7-9 to TRBJ1-2; tentatively, D is TRBD1 (6 bases). Deletions cut 2 bases from V and 3 bases from J, with 19 bases between. The CDR3 is 17 residues long. Germline V gives CDR1 SEHNR, CDR2 FQNEAQ (reference sequence). The CDR3 DNA reads TGTGCCAGCAGCTTAAGGGACACCTGGGGCTATGACTATGGCTACACCTTC. Encoded protein: CASSLRDTWGYDYGYTF.

This clonotype came up many times. The chain carries TRBV29-1 and TRBJ1-4; D is ambiguous. Germline CDR1 is SQVTM and CDR2 is ANQGSEA. Trimming left V 4 bases short and J 8 bases short, with 14 bases between. The CDR3 spans 13 residues. This chain's CDR3 is CSVAGDNDEKLFF. The CDR3 DNA follows: TGCAGCGTTGCTGGTGACAACGACGAAAAACTGTTTTTT.

This clonotype turned up a few times. This rearrangement joins TRBV5-4 to TRBJ2-6, with 8 positions matching TRBD1. In germline, CDR1 is SGHNT, CDR2 YYREEE (reference sequence). The CDR3 is 18 amino acids. V lost 4 bases and J lost 0; bases outside the gene matches: 9. This CDR3 reads CASSRRTGSSSGANVLTF. The CDR3, as DNA: TGTGCCAGCAGCCGAAGGACAGGGAGTAGCTCTGGGGCCAACGTCCTGACTTTC.

This clonotype was counted a few times. The chain is built from TRBV27 and TRBJ1-2; tentative D call: TRBD1 (6 bases). Trimming took 7 bases from V and 9 from J, leaving 18 bases between them. The CDR3 is 13 amino acids. Germline values: CDR1 MNHEY, CDR2 SMNVEV (reference sequence). In DNA, the CDR3 is TGTGCCAGCACCTCGGGACACCGGTTGAGCTACACCTTC. Its translation: CASTSGHRLSYTF.

This clonotype was observed a handful of times. The V and J genes are TRBV20-1 and TRBJ1-5; D possibly corresponds to TRBD1 (5 bases). The CDR3 loop spans 14 amino acids. Trimming took 3 bases from V and 2 from J, leaving 11 bases between them. Germline values: CDR1 DFQATT, CDR2 SNEGSKA (reference sequence). The DNA of the CDR3 is TGCAGTGCTAGTGGGGCGCAGGGCAATCAGCCCCAGCATTTT. Protein product: CSASGAQGNQPQHF.

On this clonotype: Relative to the germline gene, one junction end is altered; a read error may explain this. The rearrangement links TRBV10-3 to TRBJ1-2; 7 bases agree with TRBD1. The germline CDR1 and CDR2 sequences are ENHRY and SYGVKD. This CDR3 region has 15 residues. The chain's CDR3 is CASSETGTANYGYTF. CDR3 DNA: TGTGCCAGCAGTGAGACCGGGACAGCTAACTATGGCTACACCTTC.

This clonotype was seen many times. The CDR3 protein is CSARTSGSGEQYF. DNA of the CDR3: TGCAGTGCCAGGACTAGCGGGAGTGGCGAGCAGTACTTC. The rearrangement links TRBV20-1 to TRBJ2-7; 13 nucleotides agree with TRBD2. The germline CDR1 and CDR2 sequences are DFQATT and SNEGSKA (reference sequence). With V trimmed by 6 bases and J by 6 bases, 5 bases remained unmatched. The CDR3 is 13 amino acids.

The gene calls are TRBV5-1 and TRBJ1-2, with unresolved D. Trimming removed 3 bases from V and 2 bases from J, with 11 bases in between. CDR1 and CDR2 (germline): SGHRS, YFSETQ. The CDR3 consists of 14 residues. CDR3 residues: CASSSRTANYGYTF. The CDR3 region has the DNA TGCGCCAGCAGCTCCCGGACGGCGAACTATGGCTACACCTTC.

The chain carries TRBV29-1 and TRBJ2-5, with D perhaps TRBD2 (5 bases). The CDR3 extends over 12 amino acids. V dropped 4 bases and J dropped 6 bases, with 12 bases sitting between them. Per the germline V gene, CDR1 is SQVTM and CDR2 is ANQGSEA. The CDR3 sequence: CSVGAGLKTQYF. CDR3 DNA sequence: TGCAGCGTTGGGGCGGGCCTGAAGACCCAGTACTTC.